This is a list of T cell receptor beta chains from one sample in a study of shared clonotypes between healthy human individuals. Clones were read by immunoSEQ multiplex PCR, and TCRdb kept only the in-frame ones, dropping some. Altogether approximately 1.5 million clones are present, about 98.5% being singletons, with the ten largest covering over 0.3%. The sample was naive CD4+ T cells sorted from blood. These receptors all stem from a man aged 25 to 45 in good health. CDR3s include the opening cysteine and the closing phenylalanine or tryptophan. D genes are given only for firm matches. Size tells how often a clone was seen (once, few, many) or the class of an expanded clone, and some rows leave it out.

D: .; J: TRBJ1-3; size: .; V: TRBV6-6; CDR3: CASSYVPGPIDTIYF
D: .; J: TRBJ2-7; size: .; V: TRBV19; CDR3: CASSVRDGNYEQYF
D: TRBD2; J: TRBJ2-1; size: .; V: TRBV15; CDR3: CATSRDFRLAGVILRGDNEQFF
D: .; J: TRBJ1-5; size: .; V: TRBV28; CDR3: CASSTNQYNQPQHF
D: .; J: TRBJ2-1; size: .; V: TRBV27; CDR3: CASSLSRGRGNEQFF
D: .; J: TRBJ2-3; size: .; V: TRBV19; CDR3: CASSIAFGSTDTQYF
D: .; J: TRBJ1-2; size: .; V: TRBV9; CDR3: CASSVDQADYGYTF
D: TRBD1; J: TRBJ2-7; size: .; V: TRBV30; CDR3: CAWRQQGKNSYEQYF
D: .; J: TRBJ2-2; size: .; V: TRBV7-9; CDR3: CASQEGVDTGELFF
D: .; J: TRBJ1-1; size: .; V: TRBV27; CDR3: CASSPSAGASFRRAFF
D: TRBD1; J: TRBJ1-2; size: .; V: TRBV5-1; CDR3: CASSSPPGQQWGGYTF
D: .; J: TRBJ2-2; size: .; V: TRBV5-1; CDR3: CASSLPPNTGELFF
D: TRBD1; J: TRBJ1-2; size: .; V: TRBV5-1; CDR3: CASSRGTGEDYGYTF
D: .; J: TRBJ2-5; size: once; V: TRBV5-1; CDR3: CASSPQTSIQETQYF
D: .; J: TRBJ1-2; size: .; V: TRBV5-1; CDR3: CASSSRALSSGGYTF
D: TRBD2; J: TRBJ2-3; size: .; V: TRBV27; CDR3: CASSHATSGSRDTQYF
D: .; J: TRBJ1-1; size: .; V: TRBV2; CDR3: CASRPDPNTEAFF
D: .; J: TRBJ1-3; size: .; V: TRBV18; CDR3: CASSPGTAVGNTIYF
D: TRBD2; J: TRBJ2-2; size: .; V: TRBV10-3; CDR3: CAISDPGLAGGNTGELFF
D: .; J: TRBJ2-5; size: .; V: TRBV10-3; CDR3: CAISERQQETQYF
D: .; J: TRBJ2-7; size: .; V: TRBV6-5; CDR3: CASSYIGRNYEQYF
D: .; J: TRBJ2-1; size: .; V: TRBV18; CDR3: CASSPPSGASYNEQFF
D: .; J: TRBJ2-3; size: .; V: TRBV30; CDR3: CAWICERDTDTQYF
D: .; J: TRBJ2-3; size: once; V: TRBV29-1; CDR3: CSVSPATSTDTQYF
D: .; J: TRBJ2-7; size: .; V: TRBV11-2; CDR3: CASSPRRGINVYEQYF
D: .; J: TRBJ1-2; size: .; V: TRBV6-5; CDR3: CASRLIRVGGYTF
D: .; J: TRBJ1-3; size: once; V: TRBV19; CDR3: CASSSWMTGNTIYF
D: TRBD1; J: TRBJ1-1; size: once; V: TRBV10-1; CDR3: CASSSTGAGGTEAFF
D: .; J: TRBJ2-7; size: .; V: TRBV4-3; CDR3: CASSQSRRVYEQYF
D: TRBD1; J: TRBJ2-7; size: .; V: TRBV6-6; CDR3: CASSRGQGAVQQYF
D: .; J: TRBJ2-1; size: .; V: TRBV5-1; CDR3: CASSLLAGPGYSPDYNEQFF
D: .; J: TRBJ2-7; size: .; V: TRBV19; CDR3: CASIVPGSSYEQYF
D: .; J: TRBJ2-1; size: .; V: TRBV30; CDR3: CAVSRGSYNEQFF
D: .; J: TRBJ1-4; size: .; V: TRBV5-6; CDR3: CASSLAQSGEKLFF
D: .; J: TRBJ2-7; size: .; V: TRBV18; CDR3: CASSPDGYEQYF
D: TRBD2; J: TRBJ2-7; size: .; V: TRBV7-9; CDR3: CASSLSLLALAGEKYEQYF
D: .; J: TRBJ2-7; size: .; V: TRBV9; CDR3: CASSVAVGGEQYF
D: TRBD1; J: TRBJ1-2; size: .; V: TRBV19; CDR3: CASRRIQGNYGYTF
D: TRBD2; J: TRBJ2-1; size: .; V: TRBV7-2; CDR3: CASSLGGGTIRYNEQFF
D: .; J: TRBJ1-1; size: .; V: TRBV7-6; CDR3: CASSLVEGLASEAFF
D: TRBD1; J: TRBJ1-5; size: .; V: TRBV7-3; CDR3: CASSSRTAGTGRGSNQPQHF
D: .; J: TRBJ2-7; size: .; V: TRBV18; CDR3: CASSPLDTSYEQYF
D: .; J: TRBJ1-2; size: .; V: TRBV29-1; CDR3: CSVLRVDGYTF
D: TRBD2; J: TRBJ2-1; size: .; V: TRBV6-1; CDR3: CASSGAPTSASSYNEQFF
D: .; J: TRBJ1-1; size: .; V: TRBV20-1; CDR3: CSARVSGFF
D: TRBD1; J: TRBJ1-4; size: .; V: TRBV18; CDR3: CASSRFGRGHEKLFF
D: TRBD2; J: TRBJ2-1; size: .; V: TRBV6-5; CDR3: CASRTGGGEQFF
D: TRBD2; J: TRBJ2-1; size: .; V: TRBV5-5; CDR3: CASSLRGTSGLNNEQFF
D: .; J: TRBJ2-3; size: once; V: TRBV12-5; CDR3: CASASSPQNTDTQYF
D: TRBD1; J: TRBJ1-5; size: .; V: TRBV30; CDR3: CAWSSETGRSNQPQHF
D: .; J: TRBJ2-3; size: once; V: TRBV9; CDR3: CASSPRHGTSTDTQYF
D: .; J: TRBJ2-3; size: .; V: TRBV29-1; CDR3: CSAKGRGAGTDTQYF
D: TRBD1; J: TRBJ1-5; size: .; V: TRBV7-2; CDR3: CASSPRTGSNQPQHF
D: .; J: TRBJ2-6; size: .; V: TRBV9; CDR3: CASSVGGIMLSGANVLTF
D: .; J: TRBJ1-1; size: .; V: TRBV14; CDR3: CASSQDVGYNTEAFF